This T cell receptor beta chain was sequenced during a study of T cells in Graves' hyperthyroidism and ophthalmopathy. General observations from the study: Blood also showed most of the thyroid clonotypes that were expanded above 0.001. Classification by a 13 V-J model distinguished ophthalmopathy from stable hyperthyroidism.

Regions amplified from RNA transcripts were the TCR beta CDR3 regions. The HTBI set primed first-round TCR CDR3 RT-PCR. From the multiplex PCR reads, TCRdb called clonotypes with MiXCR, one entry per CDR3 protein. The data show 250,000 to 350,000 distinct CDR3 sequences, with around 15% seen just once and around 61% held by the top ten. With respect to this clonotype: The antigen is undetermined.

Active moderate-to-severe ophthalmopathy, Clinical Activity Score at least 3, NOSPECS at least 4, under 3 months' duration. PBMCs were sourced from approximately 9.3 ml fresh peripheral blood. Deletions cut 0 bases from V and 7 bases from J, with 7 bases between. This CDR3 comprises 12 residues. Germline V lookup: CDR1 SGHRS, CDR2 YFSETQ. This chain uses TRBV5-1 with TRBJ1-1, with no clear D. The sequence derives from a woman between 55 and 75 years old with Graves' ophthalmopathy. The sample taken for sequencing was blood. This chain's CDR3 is CASSLGRNEAFF. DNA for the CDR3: TGCGCCAGCAGCTTGGGACGGAATGAAGCTTTCTTT.